This TCR beta chain was identified in a study of PD-1 blockade in classical Hodgkin lymphoma. This CDR3 spans 16 amino acids. With V trimmed by 1 base and J by 5 bases, 6 bases remained unmatched. Germline V gene data show CDR1 as SGHTA and CDR2 as FQGNSA. General observations from the study: A significant rise in TCR diversity was seen by C4D1 for CD4+ cells but not for CD8+ cells. The study found complete responders had baseline diversity similar to newly diagnosed patients. When nivolumab was started under 1 year after ASCT, patients were excluded.

Clones were sequenced by immunoSEQ multiplex PCR, and TCRdb holds only the in-frame ones, with some missing. The data hold about 30,000 clones, with about 70% observed a single time. Every patient relapsed after autologous stem cell transplantation, and brentuximab vedotin exposure varied. Under best response, outcomes were complete response, partial response or progressive disease. About this clone: Its antigen is not identified.

This receptor was identified in a human donor with classical Hodgkin lymphoma. This chain joins TRBV7-2 and TRBJ2-1; 9 nucleotides agree with TRBD1. Sequencing used peripheral blood mononuclear cells (PBMCs), obtained before the second cycle of nivolumab. The CDR3 region has the DNA TGTGCCAGCAGCTTAGGGTCGGGACAGGGCCACAATGAGCAGTTCTTC. Its protein product is CASSLGSGQGHNEQFF.